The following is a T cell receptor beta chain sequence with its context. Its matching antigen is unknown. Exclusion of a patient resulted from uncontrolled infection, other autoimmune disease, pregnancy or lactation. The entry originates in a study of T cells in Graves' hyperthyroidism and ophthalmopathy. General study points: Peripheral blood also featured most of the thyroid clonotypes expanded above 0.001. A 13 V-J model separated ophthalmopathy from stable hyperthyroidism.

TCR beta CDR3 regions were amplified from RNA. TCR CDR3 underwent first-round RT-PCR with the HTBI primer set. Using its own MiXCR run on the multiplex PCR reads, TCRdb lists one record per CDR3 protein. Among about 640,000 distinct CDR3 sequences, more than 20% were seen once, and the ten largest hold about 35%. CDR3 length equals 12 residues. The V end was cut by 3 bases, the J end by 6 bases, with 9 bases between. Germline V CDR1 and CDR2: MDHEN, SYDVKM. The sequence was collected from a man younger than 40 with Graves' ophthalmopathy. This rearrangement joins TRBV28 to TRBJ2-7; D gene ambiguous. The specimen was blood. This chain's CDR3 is CASSFWTREQYF. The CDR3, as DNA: TGTGCCAGCAGTTTTTGGACCCGCGAGCAGTACTTC.